What follows describes a single T cell receptor (beta chain). The antigen remains undetermined. Only in-frame clones appear in the TCRdb table, and some are missing; sequencing was by immunoSEQ multiplex PCR. The sample includes roughly 24,000 clones, approximately 80% of them seen just once. The V gene end was trimmed by 7 bases and the J gene end by 3 bases; junction bases not matched to a gene: 11. Germline assignment: CDR1 MDHEN and CDR2 SYDVKM. The CDR3 extends over 15 amino acids. The data originate from a study of radiotherapy plus CTLA-4 blockade in lung cancer. Study as a whole: Of all patients, more than 15% responded objectively and roughly 31% showed disease control. Overall study results and limits: Radiotherapy was combined with ipilimumab, and tumor-derived TCR clones then expanded in blood.

The clonotype comes from a human donor with non-small cell lung cancer that progressed on radiotherapy plus ipilimumab. The material sequenced was peripheral blood, taken from a patient treated with radiotherapy plus ipilimumab. The V call is TRBV28, the J call TRBJ2-7, with TRBD2 matching over 8 bases. The CDR3 DNA sequence: TGTGCCAGCACCCCTGTAGGGACTAGAGGCTACGAGCAGTACTTC. Encoded protein: CASTPVGTRGYEQYF.